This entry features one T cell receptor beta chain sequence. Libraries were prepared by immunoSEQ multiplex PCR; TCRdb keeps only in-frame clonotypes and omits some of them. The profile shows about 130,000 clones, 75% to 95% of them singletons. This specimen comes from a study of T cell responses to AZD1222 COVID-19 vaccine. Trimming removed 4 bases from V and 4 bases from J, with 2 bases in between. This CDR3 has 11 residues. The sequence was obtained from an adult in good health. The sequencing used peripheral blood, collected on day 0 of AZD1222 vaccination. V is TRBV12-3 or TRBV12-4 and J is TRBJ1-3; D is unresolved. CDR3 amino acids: CASSYGNTIYF. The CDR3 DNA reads TGTGCCAGCAGTTACGGAAACACCATATATTTT.